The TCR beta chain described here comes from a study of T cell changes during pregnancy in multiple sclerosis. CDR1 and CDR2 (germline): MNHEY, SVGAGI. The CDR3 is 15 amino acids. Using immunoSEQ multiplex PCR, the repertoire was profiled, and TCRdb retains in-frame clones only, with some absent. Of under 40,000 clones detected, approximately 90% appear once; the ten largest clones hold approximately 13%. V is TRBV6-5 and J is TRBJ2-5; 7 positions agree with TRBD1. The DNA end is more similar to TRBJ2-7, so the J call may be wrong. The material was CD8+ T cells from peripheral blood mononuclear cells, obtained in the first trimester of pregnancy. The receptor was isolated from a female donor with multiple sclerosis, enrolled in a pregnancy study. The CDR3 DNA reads TGTGCCAGCAGTTACTCGGGGGACAGCTCCTACGAGCAGTACTTC. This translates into CASSYSGDSSYEQYF.